The clone carrying this T cell receptor (beta chain) was seen more than once but under ten times. The CDR3 totals 15 residues. The ends were cut back, 5 bases at V and 5 bases at J, with 16 bases in the middle. Preparing the TCRbeta library involved the use of unique molecular identifiers. From the PCR reads, TCRdb called clonotypes with MiXCR, one entry per CDR3 protein. The profile shows about half a million distinct CDR3 sequences, around an eighth of them singletons. This sample is part of a study of T-cell reconstitution after alpha-beta-depleted transplantation in children. This clonotype originated in a human donor who donated a stem cell graft to a child with combined immunodeficiency. Sequencing was performed on PBMCs from the stem cell graft donor, taken from the stem cell graft. V usage is TRBV12-3 or TRBV12-4 and J usage is TRBJ2-1; perhaps D is TRBD1 or TRBD2 (6 bases each). The CDR3 is CASSRGASVNNEQFF. CDR3 in DNA: TGTGCCAGCAGTAGGGGGGCTAGCGTTAACAATGAGCAGTTCTTC.